This passage covers 19 T cell receptor beta chains from one sample sequenced in a study of naive and memory T cell subsets. Both TRBC1 and TRBC2 were covered by a beta constant-region primer of two equimolar oligonucleotides. MiXCR, applied by TCRdb to the UMI-ligation and nested PCR reads, yields one record per CDR3 protein. The data contain under 150,000 distinct CDR3 sequences, over 15% of them singletons. Sequencing was carried out using naive CD4+ T cells from blood. Receptors originate from a human donor in good health.

The chain couples TRBV5-6 to TRBJ1-5; perhaps TRBD1 as D (6 bases). V lost 1 base and J lost 0, with 11 bases in between. This CDR3 is 16 amino acids long. Germline V gene sequence: CDR1 SGHDT, CDR2 YYEEEE. The chain's CDR3 is CASSLLGGYSNQPQHF. CDR3 in DNA: TGTGCCAGCAGCTTGTTGGGGGGCTATAGCAATCAGCCCCAGCATTTT.

The genes are TRBV24-1 and TRBJ2-2, with TRBD1 matching over 9 bases. V shed 5 bases and J 2 bases; nucleotides not matched to a gene: 11. CDR1 is KGHDR, CDR2 SFDVKD, per germline. The CDR3 covers 18 residues. The CDR3 coding sequence is TGTGCCACCAGTGCCCCACCCGGGGACAGGGATAACACCGGGGAGCTGTTTTTT. The encoded protein is CATSAPPGDRDNTGELFF.

Only a few counts were recorded for this clonotype. V is TRBV4-1 and J is TRBJ2-3, with a possible D match to TRBD1 (5 bases). CDR1 MGHRA and CDR2 YSYEKL come from the germline V gene. V was clipped by 10 bases and J by 1 base, with 15 bases between them. The CDR3 has 14 residues. The CDR3 loop is CATTLGRGTDTQYF. The CDR3 coding sequence is TGCGCCACCACCCTGGGCAGGGGCACAGATACGCAGTATTTT.

This clonotype was seen only a few times. This rearrangement joins TRBV18 to TRBJ2-5; TRBD2 is a possible D gene (6 bases). Trimming removed 1 base at V and 7 bases at J, with 10 bases between. The CDR3 loop spans 13 amino acids. Germline-derived CDR1 and CDR2 are KGHSH and LQKENI. The CDR3 DNA reads TGTGCCAGCTCACCACTTGGAGGGATGACCCAGTACTTC. The encoded protein is CASSPLGGMTQYF.

The chain has TRBV20-1 and TRBJ1-5; 7 nucleotides align to TRBD1. This CDR3 is 16 amino acids long. With 4 bases clipped from V and 10 bases from J, the junction kept 19 bases outside the gene matches. CDR1 is DFQATT, CDR2 SNEGSKA, per germline (reference sequence). CDR3 region: CSANPGGGLGGQPQHF. The CDR3 DNA sequence: TGCAGTGCTAATCCAGGGGGTGGTTTAGGGGGCCAACCCCAGCATTTT.

With respect to this clonotype: A much larger clone lies one base from this, so it may be a read error. The chain uses TRBV6-5 and TRBJ2-2; TRBD1 or TRBD2 may be the D gene (5 bases each). Germline V gene sequence: CDR1 MNHEY, CDR2 SVGAGI. The germline V and J ends were trimmed by 2 bases and 2 bases, with 9 bases remaining between them. This CDR3 spans 15 amino acids. The DNA for the CDR3 is TGTGCCAGCAGTTACCCGGGACGTAACACCGGGGAGCTGTTTTTT. This codes for CASSYPGRNTGELFF.

J is TRBJ2-7 and V is TRBV2; 9 bases agree with TRBD1. The CDR3 loop spans 13 amino acids. Germline V gene sequence: CDR1 SNHLY, CDR2 FYNNEI. V shed 1 base and J 6 bases; nucleotides not matched to a gene: 1. The CDR3 bases are TGTGCCAGCAGTGAAGGGGACAGGGTCGAGCAGTACTTC. Translated, it gives CASSEGDRVEQYF.

This clonotype was observed a few times. The rearrangement joins TRBV7-2 to TRBJ2-4; D remains ambiguous. The ends were cut back, 0 bases at V and 4 bases at J, with 7 bases in the middle. Germline lookup yields CDR1 SGHTA and CDR2 FQGNSA. This CDR3 has 14 residues. The CDR3 DNA sequence: TGTGCCAGCAGCTTAGCCCCAGAGAAAAACATTCAGTACTTC. As protein: CASSLAPEKNIQYF.

The V call is TRBV6-2 or TRBV6-3, the J call TRBJ2-1; 7 positions match TRBD2. The junction had 19 bases not matched to a gene; V was cut back by 7 bases and J by 7 bases. The CDR3 is 17 amino acids. Germline lookup yields CDR1 MNHEY and CDR2 SVGEGT. This chain's CDR3 is CASNPRPLREGRNEQFF. Written as DNA, the CDR3 is TGTGCCAGCAACCCGCGCCCCCTGAGGGAGGGCCGGAATGAGCAGTTCTTC.

This sequence joins TRBV12-3 or TRBV12-4 and TRBJ2-3, with no clear D. The length of the CDR3 is 13 residues. With 3 bases removed from V and 6 bases from J, the gap between germline ends came to 10 bases. Written as DNA, the CDR3 is TGTGCCAGCAGTTTCCAGGTTGGGGATACGCAGTATTTT. It is translated as CASSFQVGDTQYF.

The V call is TRBV6-2 or TRBV6-3, the J call TRBJ2-5; no clear D gene. CDR1 and CDR2 (germline): MNHEY, SVGEGT. Trimming stripped 6 bases from V and 3 bases from J, with 11 bases between. CDR3 length: 13 amino acids. The CDR3 loop is CASRPDEEETQYF. The CDR3 region has the DNA TGTGCCAGCAGACCGGACGAGGAAGAGACCCAGTACTTC.

This clonotype showed up just a few times. V is TRBV20-1 and J is TRBJ2-7; TRBD2 might be the D (7 bases). Trimming stripped 6 bases from V and 0 bases from J, with 15 bases between. Germline V gives CDR1 DFQATT, CDR2 SNEGSKA (reference sequence). The CDR3 contains 14 residues. The CDR3 sequence is CSAGGAGTSYEQYF. The CDR3, as DNA: TGCAGTGCGGGGGGGGCGGGTACCTCCTACGAGCAGTACTTC.

A few counts support this clonotype. This chain links TRBV28 with TRBJ2-2; 11 positions agree with TRBD2. Trimming cost V 1 base and J 3 bases; bases outside gene matches: 1. The V gene's germline CDR1 is MDHEN and CDR2 SYDVKM. This CDR3 spans 16 amino acids. CDR3 protein: CASSLLLAGDTGELFF. CDR3 bases: TGTGCCAGCAGTTTATTACTAGCGGGAGACACCGGGGAGCTGTTTTTT. Complete variable domain (other parts from reference TRBV28 and TRBJ2-2): DVKVTQSSRYLVKRTGEKVFLECVQDMDHENMFWYRQDPGLGLRLIYFSYDVKMKEKGDIPEGYSVSREKKERFSLILESASTNQTSMYLCASSLLLAGDTGELFFGEGSRLTVL.

This clonotype was counted ten times or more. The chain uses TRBV7-9 and TRBJ2-4; TRBD2 aligns across 7 bases. J lost 4 bases, V lost 5 bases, and 23 bases had no gene match. Germline CDR1 reads SEHNR; CDR2 reads FQNEAQ (reference sequence). The CDR3 has 20 residues. CDR3: CASSRPTLNRLADIKNIQYF. DNA for the CDR3: TGTGCCAGCAGCCGTCCCACACTAAACAGACTAGCAGATATAAAAAACATTCAGTACTTC. The variable domain in full, with the rest retrieved from reference TRBV7-9 and TRBJ2-4, is DTGVSQNPRHKITKRGQNVTFRCDPISEHNRLYWYRQTLGQGPEFLTYFQNEAQLEKSRLLSDRFSAERPKGSFSTLEIQRTEQGDSAMYLCASSRPTLNRLADIKNIQYFGAGTRLSVL.

There are a few counts of this clonotype. V gene TRBV2 combines with J gene TRBJ2-5; D gene ambiguous. This CDR3 region has 17 residues. From germline, CDR1 is SNHLY and CDR2 FYNNEI. V lost 4 bases and J lost 2, with 20 bases in between. Here the CDR3 DNA reads TGTGCCAGCAGTGTGAATGGTTGGGATGGTTCTCAAGAGACCCAGTACTTC. Encoded protein: CASSVNGWDGSQETQYF.

The genes are TRBV12-3 or TRBV12-4 and TRBJ1-1; D not certain. V lost 5 bases to trimming and J lost 1 base, with 14 bases between them. The CDR3 has 15 amino acids. In nucleotides, the CDR3 is TGTGCCAGCAGTCGCTGGACGGACCGGAACACTGAAGCTTTCTTT. Translating it yields CASSRWTDRNTEAFF.

This clonotype was seen a handful of times. This rearrangement joins TRBV4-2 to TRBJ2-2; no definite D call. The CDR3 sequence is 16 residues long. V was shortened by 2 bases and J by 4 bases, with 14 bases between the two germline ends. The V gene's germline CDR1 is LGHNA and CDR2 YNFKEQ. The CDR3 nucleotides are TGTGCCAGCAGCCAACGACTTGAGGACGGCACCGGGGAGCTGTTTTTT. Translation: CASSQRLEDGTGELFF.

Many counts were recorded for this clonotype. The chain uses TRBV27 and TRBJ1-1; tentative D call: TRBD1 (5 bases). The CDR3 has 15 amino acids. The germline gives CDR1 MNHEY, CDR2 SMNVEV (reference sequence). The V end was cut by 5 bases, the J end by 5 bases, with 18 bases between. The CDR3 loop reads CASSIMVGQGTEAFF. DNA for the CDR3: TGTGCCAGCAGTATAATGGTGGGGCAAGGGACTGAAGCTTTCTTT.

The chain employs TRBV28 and TRBJ2-7, with TRBD2 as a possible D gene (6 bases). Germline V CDR1 and CDR2: MDHEN, SYDVKM. This CDR3 spans 12 amino acids. With 11 bases removed from V and 3 bases from J, the gap between germline ends came to 14 bases. Here the CDR3 DNA reads TGTGCCTCCGGGGGAAGCTTCTACGAGCAGTACTTC. Amino acids: CASGGSFYEQYF.